The TCR beta chain under discussion was sequenced for a study of T cell repertoires in cytomegalovirus infection. In the study overall: A matching HLA type, together with CMV infection, was signaled by public TCR beta signatures. Findings and caveats of the study: Dominating the ex vivo response were TCR beta clonotypes that were CMV-specific and HLA-C-restricted. Using cumulative public TCR beta family frequency, the authors identified those who carried CMV together with the relevant HLA.

A few counts support this clonotype. Its antigen remains unidentified. The CDR3 runs to 19 residues. Germline values: CDR1 MNHNY, CDR2 SVGAGI (reference sequence). V lost 0 bases, J lost 7 bases, and 24 bases lay in between. TCRdb reprocessed the reads via MiXCR and lists one record per CDR3 protein. The sample shows roughly 280,000 distinct CDR3 sequences, over 8% of them seen only once. The rearrangement joins TRBV6-6 to TRBJ1-4; a weak D match, TRBD1 (5 bases). Sequenced: PBMCs. The source of this sequence is a human donor in good health (CMV status not recorded). Some clones in this sample may be carry-over from other donors' samples. CDR3 sequence (DNA): TGTGCCAGCAGTTACTCCCTTCCGGGGACGGCGCTACTGGGTGAAAAACTGTTTTTT. This codes for CASSYSLPGTALLGEKLFF.